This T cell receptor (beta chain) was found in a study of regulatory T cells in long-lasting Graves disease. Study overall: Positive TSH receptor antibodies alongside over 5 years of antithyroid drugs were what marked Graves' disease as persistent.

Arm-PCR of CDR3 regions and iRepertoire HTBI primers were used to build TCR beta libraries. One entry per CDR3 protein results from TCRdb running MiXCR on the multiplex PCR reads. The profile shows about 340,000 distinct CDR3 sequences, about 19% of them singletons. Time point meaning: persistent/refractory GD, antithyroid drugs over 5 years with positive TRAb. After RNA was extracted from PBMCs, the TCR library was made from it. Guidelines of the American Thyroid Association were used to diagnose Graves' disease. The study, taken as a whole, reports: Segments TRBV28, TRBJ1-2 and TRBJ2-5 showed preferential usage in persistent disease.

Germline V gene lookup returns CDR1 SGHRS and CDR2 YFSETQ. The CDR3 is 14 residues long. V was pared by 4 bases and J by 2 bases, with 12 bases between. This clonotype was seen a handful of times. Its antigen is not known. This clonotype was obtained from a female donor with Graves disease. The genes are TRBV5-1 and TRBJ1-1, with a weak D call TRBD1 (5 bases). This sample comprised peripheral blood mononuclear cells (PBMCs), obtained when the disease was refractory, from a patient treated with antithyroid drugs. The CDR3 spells CASSTGTLNTEAFF. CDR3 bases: TGCGCCAGCAGCACGGGGACTCTAAACACTGAAGCTTTCTTT.